The 24 T cell receptor beta chains given below trace back to one sample, sequenced in a study of T-cell reconstitution after alpha-beta-depleted transplantation in children. A TCRbeta library incorporating unique molecular identifiers was prepared. MiXCR, applied by TCRdb to the PCR reads, yields one record per CDR3 protein. The data hold fewer than 85,000 distinct CDR3 sequences, with roughly 15% observed a single time. The material was PBMCs, mostly from graft donor cells, obtained 180 days after TCRalphabeta/CD19-depleted stem cell transplant. Receptors were obtained from a male patient aged 2 to 9 who had a stem cell transplant for acute lymphoblastic leukemia, so the T cells may come from the graft donor.

A few counts support this clonotype. This chain connects TRBV6-5 to TRBJ2-7; possible D gene TRBD2, 6 bases. Deletions cut 0 bases from V and 6 bases from J, with 12 bases between. The CDR3 has 14 amino acids. Germline loops: CDR1 MNHEY, CDR2 SVGAGI. CDR3 region: CASSYSDARGEQYF. CDR3 DNA sequence: TGTGCCAGCAGTTACTCGGACGCGCGGGGCGAGCAGTACTTC.

Ten or more counts support this clonotype. The chain is built from TRBV6-5 and TRBJ1-2, with no clear D. V was shortened by 0 bases and J by 6 bases, with 17 bases between the two germline ends. CDR3 length equals 16 residues. Germline assignment: CDR1 MNHEY and CDR2 SVGAGI. The DNA for the CDR3 is TGTGCCAGCAGTTACTCGACCAGGTCCCATCGGGATGGCTACACCTTC. Translation gives CASSYSTRSHRDGYTF.

The rearrangement uses TRBV20-1 and TRBJ2-1; D is perhaps TRBD1 (6 bases). Germline-derived CDR1 and CDR2 are DFQATT and SNEGSKA (reference sequence). The CDR3 consists of 13 residues. The germline V and J ends were trimmed by 6 bases and 4 bases, with 13 bases remaining between them. The CDR3: CSARTGTYNEQFF. The CDR3 coding sequence is TGCAGTGCCAGAACGGGGACATACAATGAGCAGTTCTTC.

This chain joins TRBV6-1 and TRBJ2-2; D is possibly TRBD1 or TRBD2 (6 bases each). The CDR3 totals 13 residues. CDR1 is MNHNS and CDR2 is SASEGT in the germline V gene. Trimming removed 3 bases at V and 7 bases at J, with 9 bases between. The CDR3 loop is CASSEGGRGELFF. CDR3 DNA: TGTGCCAGCAGTGAGGGGGGCCGCGGGGAGCTGTTTTTT.

This clonotype was picked up a small number of times. V usage is TRBV7-8 and J usage is TRBJ2-7, with D possibly TRBD1 on 5 matching bases. The CDR3 is made up of 14 amino acids. The V gene's germline CDR1 is SGHVS and CDR2 FQNEAQ. V was clipped by 8 bases and J by 6 bases, with 20 bases between them. This chain's CDR3 is CASCTGPGQGEQYF. The CDR3 DNA reads as TGTGCCAGCTGTACCGGACCGGGCCAGGGCGAGCAGTACTTC.

There are a few counts of this clonotype. The rearrangement links TRBV2 to TRBJ2-4; D unresolved. The germline CDR1 and CDR2 sequences are SNHLY and FYNNEI. V was cut by 7 bases and J by 6 bases, with 7 bases left in between. The CDR3 has 11 residues. CDR3 DNA: TGTGCCAGCATCGAAGGAAACATTCAGTACTTC. Its translation is CASIEGNIQYF.

This clonotype showed up just a few times. The V and J genes are TRBV12-3 or TRBV12-4 and TRBJ1-1, with D possibly matching TRBD1 (6 bases). The CDR3 totals 17 residues. V was pared by 7 bases and J by 4 bases, with 25 bases between. The CDR3 loop is CASITGKVELSSTEAFF. Here the CDR3 DNA reads TGTGCCAGCATCACAGGGAAGGTTGAGCTTTCGAGCACTGAAGCTTTCTTT.

This clonotype was counted at least ten times. The chain uses TRBV20-1 and TRBJ2-5; 9 bases are shared with TRBD2. The CDR3 consists of 14 residues. Trimming at V came to 6 bases and at J to 9 bases, leaving 14 bases not matched to a gene. Germline V gives CDR1 DFQATT, CDR2 SNEGSKA (reference sequence). The CDR3, as DNA: TGCAGTGCCCCGGGGCTAGCGGGACTCGGAGCCCAGTACTTC. Its protein product is CSAPGLAGLGAQYF.

This clonotype has just a few counts. This chain links TRBV18 with TRBJ2-5; the D call may be TRBD1 or TRBD2 (5 bases each). V dropped 4 bases and J dropped 7 bases, with 10 bases sitting between them. Germline V gene lookup returns CDR1 KGHSH and CDR2 LQKENI. The length of the CDR3 is 12 residues. CDR3 sequence: CASSLGTGTQYF. The CDR3 bases are TGTGCCAGCTCACTCGGGACGGGGACCCAGTACTTC.

The chain combines TRBV5-1 with TRBJ2-3; 12 bases align to TRBD2. CDR3 length: 16 amino acids. Unmatched junction bases numbered 5, after V lost 0 bases and J lost 6 bases. Germline V lookup: CDR1 SGHRS, CDR2 YFSETQ. CDR3 sequence reads: CASSLGLAGVSDTQYF. The CDR3 DNA is TGCGCCAGCAGCTTGGGACTAGCGGGAGTGAGTGATACGCAGTATTTT.

The chain employs TRBV5-1 and TRBJ2-5; 10 nucleotides agree with TRBD1. The germline CDR1 and CDR2 sequences are SGHRS and YFSETQ. The CDR3 totals 15 residues. Trimming cost V 5 bases and J 1 base; bases outside gene matches: 5. The CDR3 is CASRTGQGPQETQYF. For the CDR3, the DNA is TGCGCCAGCAGAACGGGACAGGGGCCCCAAGAGACCCAGTACTTC.

The genes are TRBV5-1 and TRBJ2-1; D may match TRBD1 or TRBD2 (5 bases each). The germline gives CDR1 SGHRS, CDR2 YFSETQ. The V end was cut by 0 bases, the J end by 6 bases, with 19 bases between. The CDR3 runs to 17 residues. This chain's CDR3 is CASSLVRGRSASNEQFF. CDR3 coding DNA: TGCGCCAGCAGCTTGGTGAGGGGCAGGTCGGCCAGCAATGAGCAGTTCTTC. Filled out from reference TRBV5-1 and TRBJ2-1, the complete variable domain reads KAGVTQTPRYLIKTRGQQVTLSCSPISGHRSVSWYQQTPGQGLQFLFEYFSETQRNKGNFPGRFSGRQFSNSRSEMNVSTLELGDSALYLCASSLVRGRSASNEQFFGPGTRLTVL.

This clonotype occurred many times. The chain is built from TRBV4-1 and TRBJ2-1; perhaps TRBD2 as D (5 bases). The germline CDR1 and CDR2 sequences are MGHRA and YSYEKL. This CDR3 is built from 14 residues. Trimming left V 1 base short and J 3 bases short, with 7 bases between. CDR3: CASSQGGGYNEQFF. In DNA form, the CDR3 reads TGCGCCAGCAGCCAAGGCGGAGGCTACAATGAGCAGTTCTTC.

In this sample, this clonotype turned up a few times. The genes are TRBV7-2 and TRBJ1-2, with D hard to call. Trimming stripped 1 base from V and 4 bases from J, with 7 bases between. The CDR3 loop spans 13 amino acids. The V gene's germline CDR1 is SGHTA and CDR2 FQGNSA. The CDR3 DNA reads as TGTGCCAGCAGCTTAGTACGGACCTATGGCTACACCTTC. This codes for CASSLVRTYGYTF.

This clonotype occurred a few times. This sequence joins TRBV6-1 and TRBJ1-2; TRBD1 might be the D (5 bases). Germline-derived CDR1 and CDR2 are MNHNS and SASEGT. This CDR3 comprises 11 residues. V lost 9 bases, J lost 8 bases, and 13 bases lay in between. CDR3 DNA sequence: TGTGCCAGTCAGCGCCGGGGGGGCTACACCTTC. Protein product: CASQRRGGYTF.

This clonotype was picked up a small number of times. The genes are TRBV5-1 and TRBJ1-1; unclear D gene. V was trimmed by 0 bases and J by 1 base, leaving 19 bases between them. CDR3 length equals 18 residues. Germline V CDR1 and CDR2: SGHRS, YFSETQ. CDR3 residues: CASSLVGPPRPGNTEAFF. The DNA of the CDR3 is TGCGCCAGCAGCTTGGTTGGGCCCCCGCGACCTGGGAACACTGAAGCTTTCTTT. Based on the CDR3 plus reference TRBV5-1 and TRBJ1-1, the full variable domain is KAGVTQTPRYLIKTRGQQVTLSCSPISGHRSVSWYQQTPGQGLQFLFEYFSETQRNKGNFPGRFSGRQFSNSRSEMNVSTLELGDSALYLCASSLVGPPRPGNTEAFFGQGTRLTVV.

This sequence joins TRBV7-2 and TRBJ1-5, with a possible D match to TRBD1 (6 bases). The germline V and J ends were trimmed by 2 bases and 4 bases, with 6 bases remaining between them. This CDR3 region has 13 residues. The germline V gene has CDR1 SGHTA and CDR2 FQGNSA. The CDR3, as DNA: TGTGCCAGCAGCTTACAGGGGAATCAGCCCCAGCATTTT. This sequence encodes CASSLQGNQPQHF.

The V call is TRBV24-1, the J call TRBJ1-5; D is undetermined. The germline V gene has CDR1 KGHDR and CDR2 SFDVKD. Trimming took 2 bases from V and 2 from J, leaving 6 bases between them. The CDR3 consists of 14 residues. The CDR3 DNA reads as TGTGCCACCAGTGATTCGCTCGGCAATCAGCCCCAGCATTTT. Translated, it gives CATSDSLGNQPQHF.

The sample holds one count of this clonotype. The chain couples TRBV4-3 to TRBJ2-3, with D unresolved. V dropped 1 base and J dropped 5 bases, with 16 bases sitting between them. This CDR3 has 16 residues. Germline V CDR1 and CDR2: LGHNA, YSLEER. The CDR3 DNA follows: TGCGCCAGCAGCCAAGCAGGCAGTTGGATGGGAGATACGCAGTATTTT. Its translation is CASSQAGSWMGDTQYF.

This chain uses TRBV7-7 with TRBJ2-2, with 8 bases matching TRBD1. The CDR3 spans 15 residues. The germline V gene has CDR1 SSHAT and CDR2 FNYEAQ (reference sequence). Unmatched junction bases numbered 8, after V lost 5 bases and J lost 6 bases. The CDR3 protein is CASSLYRGSAGELFF. CDR3 in DNA: TGTGCCAGCAGCCTATACAGGGGGTCCGCCGGGGAGCTGTTTTTT.

This clonotype appeared a few times. The J gene is TRBJ2-1, the V gene TRBV9; TRBD1 matches 7 bases. Germline V gives CDR1 SGDLS, CDR2 YYNGEE. The CDR3 is 15 amino acids. V shed 0 bases and J 7 bases; nucleotides not matched to a gene: 7. CDR3 nucleotides: TGTGCCAGCAGCGTAGAGGGGGCCTCCCGAAATGAGCAGTTCTTC. Translating gives CASSVEGASRNEQFF.

This clonotype was observed a few times. The rearrangement links TRBV7-8 to TRBJ2-1, with a weak D call TRBD2 (6 bases). V lost 3 bases and J 4 bases, leaving 10 bases between the germline ends. Per germline, CDR1 SGHVS and CDR2 FQNEAQ. This CDR3 comprises 14 residues. CDR3: CASSLPGTYNEQFF. As DNA, the CDR3 is TGTGCCAGCAGCTTGCCTGGGACTTACAATGAGCAGTTCTTC.

This chain joins TRBV11-3 and TRBJ2-1; no clear D. This CDR3 contains 15 residues. V lost 3 bases, J lost 0 bases, and 9 bases lay in between. Germline loops: CDR1 SGHNT, CDR2 YENEEA. The CDR3 loop reads CASSFTASSYNEQFF. The DNA for the CDR3 is TGTGCCAGCAGCTTTACTGCGAGCTCCTACAATGAGCAGTTCTTC.

This clonotype was observed a few times. The chain links TRBV27 to TRBJ2-5, with D perhaps TRBD1 or TRBD2 (6 bases each). The germline CDR1 and CDR2 sequences are MNHEY and SMNVEV (reference sequence). The ends were cut back, 5 bases at V and 2 bases at J, with 15 bases in the middle. The CDR3 is 15 amino acids. The DNA of the CDR3 is TGTGCCAGCAGTCCGTCGGGGGCGGATCAAGAGACCCAGTACTTC. As protein: CASSPSGADQETQYF.